Following are 9 T cell receptor beta chains from one sample sequenced in a study of T cells in Graves' hyperthyroidism and ophthalmopathy. Amplification of TCR beta CDR3 regions used RNA as the template. A first-round RT-PCR of the TCR CDR3 used the HTBI primer set. TCRdb processed the multiplex PCR reads anew with MiXCR; each CDR3 protein has one entry. Of around 380,000 distinct CDR3 sequences listed, approximately 13% were seen once; the top ten hold 20%. The sequenced sample consisted of blood. Receptors originate from a man aged 30 to 45 with Graves' hyperthyroidism that later progressed to Graves' ophthalmopathy.

This clonotype turned up a few times. The V gene is TRBV6-1, the J gene TRBJ1-1, with 8 bases matching TRBD1. This CDR3 is 14 amino acids long. Germline V gene sequence: CDR1 MNHNS, CDR2 SASEGT. J lost 9 bases, V lost 7 bases, and 13 bases had no gene match. DNA for the CDR3: TGTGCCAGCATCACCCCGGGACAGGTTAATCAAGCTTTCTTT. Translating gives CASITPGQVNQAFF.

V is TRBV7-3 and J is TRBJ2-3; D is possibly TRBD2 (6 bases). Trimming took 5 bases from V and 5 from J, leaving 11 bases between them. The length of the CDR3 is 13 residues. Germline CDR1 SGHTA, CDR2 FQGTGA. The CDR3 nucleotides read TGTGCCAGCAGCCCCCGGGGACTAGATACGCAGTATTTT. Translated, it gives CASSPRGLDTQYF.

The genes are TRBV7-9 and TRBJ1-2, with TRBD1 as a possible D gene (6 bases). The germline V and J ends were trimmed by 0 bases and 1 base, with 15 bases remaining between them. Germline V lookup: CDR1 SEHNR, CDR2 FQNEAQ (reference sequence). The CDR3 sequence is 17 residues long. Here the CDR3 reads CASSLASWDNLNYGYTF. Written as DNA, the CDR3 is TGTGCCAGCAGCTTAGCAAGTTGGGACAACCTTAACTATGGCTACACCTTC.

The gene calls are TRBV4-2 and TRBJ2-5; tentatively, D is TRBD2 (5 bases). The CDR3 has 14 residues. Trimming shortened V by 3 bases and J by 4 bases, and 12 bases separated the two germline ends. The germline gives CDR1 LGHNA, CDR2 YNFKEQ. In nucleotides, the CDR3 is TGTGCCAGCAGCCAGCCGTTGGCGGGAGAGACCCAGTACTTC. Translation: CASSQPLAGETQYF.

This clonotype was seen at least ten times. The chain has TRBV5-1 and TRBJ1-1; no firm D call. Germline V gene data show CDR1 as SGHRS and CDR2 as YFSETQ. There are 14 residues in the CDR3. V was shortened by 2 bases and J by 5 bases, with 13 bases between the two germline ends. CDR3 nucleotides: TGCGCCAGCAGCTTCGAGCCGGGTCAGACTGAAGCTTTCTTT. It translates to CASSFEPGQTEAFF. The full variable domain, with the rest looked up from reference TRBV5-1 and TRBJ1-1, is KAGVTQTPRYLIKTRGQQVTLSCSPISGHRSVSWYQQTPGQGLQFLFEYFSETQRNKGNFPGRFSGRQFSNSRSEMNVSTLELGDSALYLCASSFEPGQTEAFFGQGTRLTVV.

The gene calls are TRBV18 and TRBJ1-5; D is uncertain. The CDR3 spans 14 residues. Germline-derived CDR1 and CDR2 are KGHSH and LQKENI. The germline V and J ends were trimmed by 3 bases and 0 bases, with 6 bases remaining between them. CDR3 loop: CASSPDISNQPQHF. The CDR3, as DNA: TGTGCCAGCTCACCTGATATTAGCAATCAGCCCCAGCATTTT.

There are a few counts of this clonotype. J is TRBJ1-1 and V is TRBV19; D not resolved. Deletions cut 1 base from V and 0 bases from J, with 15 bases between. The CDR3 runs to 17 residues. Per germline, CDR1 LNHDA and CDR2 SQIVND (reference sequence). DNA for the CDR3: TGTGCCAGTAGTATAGCCGCGGGAGCGGGGTTGAACACTGAAGCTTTCTTT. Its translation: CASSIAAGAGLNTEAFF.

The rearrangement uses TRBV7-9 and TRBJ1-1; 7 nucleotides agree with TRBD1. CDR3 length: 14 residues. V lost 2 bases, J lost 7 bases, and 7 bases stayed unmatched. Per the germline V gene, CDR1 is SEHNR and CDR2 is FQNEAQ (reference sequence). CDR3: CASSLNRGQGEAFF. CDR3 DNA sequence: TGTGCCAGCAGCTTAAATAGGGGGCAGGGTGAAGCTTTCTTT.

This clonotype occurred a few times. The chain carries TRBV4-1 and TRBJ2-7; the D call may be TRBD1 or TRBD2 (5 bases each). Trimming shortened V by 1 base and J by 2 bases, and 15 bases separated the two germline ends. Per germline, CDR1 MGHRA and CDR2 YSYEKL. The CDR3 totals 16 residues. The CDR3 sequence is CASSQGSGTVTYEQYF. The CDR3 coding sequence is TGCGCCAGCAGCCAAGGATCCGGGACGGTGACCTACGAGCAGTACTTC.